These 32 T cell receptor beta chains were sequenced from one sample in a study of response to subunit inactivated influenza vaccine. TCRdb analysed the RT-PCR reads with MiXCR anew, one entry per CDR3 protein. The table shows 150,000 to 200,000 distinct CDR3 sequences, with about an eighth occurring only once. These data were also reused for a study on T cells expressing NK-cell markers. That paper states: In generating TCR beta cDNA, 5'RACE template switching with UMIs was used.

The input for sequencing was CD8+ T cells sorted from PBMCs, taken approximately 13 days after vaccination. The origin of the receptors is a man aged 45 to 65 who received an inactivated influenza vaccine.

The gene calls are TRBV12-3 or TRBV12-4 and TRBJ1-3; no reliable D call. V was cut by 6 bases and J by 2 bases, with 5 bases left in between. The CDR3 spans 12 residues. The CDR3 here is CASRDPGNTIYF. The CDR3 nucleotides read TGTGCCAGCAGAGACCCTGGAAACACCATATATTTT.

This chain's CDR3 is CASSQRFKDQYF. CDR3 bases: TGCGCCAGCAGCCAACGGTTTAAGGACCAGTACTTC. The chain couples TRBV4-3 to TRBJ2-7; D is unresolved. Germline V gives CDR1 LGHNA, CDR2 YSLEER. The CDR3 extends over 12 amino acids. V shed 2 bases and J shed 10 bases, with 12 bases lying between them.

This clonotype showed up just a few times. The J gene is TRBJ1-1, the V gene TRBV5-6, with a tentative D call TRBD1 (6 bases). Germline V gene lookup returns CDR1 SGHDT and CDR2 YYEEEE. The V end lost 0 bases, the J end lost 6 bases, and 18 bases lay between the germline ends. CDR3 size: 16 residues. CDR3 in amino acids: CASSLEWVGGEPEAFF. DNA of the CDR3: TGTGCCAGCAGCTTGGAATGGGTGGGGGGCGAACCTGAAGCTTTCTTT.

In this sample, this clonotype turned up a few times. CDR3 region: CSVHNQGSINTQYF. The CDR3 DNA follows: TGCAGCGTGCACAATCAGGGGTCCATTAATACGCAGTATTTT. The gene calls are TRBV29-1 and TRBJ2-3; a possible D gene is TRBD1 (6 bases). CDR1 is SQVTM, CDR2 ANQGSEA, per germline. V was pared by 6 bases and J by 7 bases, with 20 bases between. CDR3 size: 14 residues.

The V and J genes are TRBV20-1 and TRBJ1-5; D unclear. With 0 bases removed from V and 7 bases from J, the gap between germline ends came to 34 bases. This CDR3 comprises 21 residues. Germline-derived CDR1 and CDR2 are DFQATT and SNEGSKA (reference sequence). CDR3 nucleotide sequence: TGCAGTGCTAGAGATCTTAGTATAGGGTATGTTTCAAACATTGTGGAACAGCCCCAGCATTTT. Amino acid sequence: CSARDLSIGYVSNIVEQPQHF.

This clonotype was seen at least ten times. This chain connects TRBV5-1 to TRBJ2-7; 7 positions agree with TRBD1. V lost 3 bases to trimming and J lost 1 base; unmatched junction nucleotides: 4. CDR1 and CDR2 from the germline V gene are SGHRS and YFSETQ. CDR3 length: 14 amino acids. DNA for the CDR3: TGCGCCAGCAGCTCCTGGACAGGTTCCTACGAGCAGTACTTC. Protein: CASSSWTGSYEQYF. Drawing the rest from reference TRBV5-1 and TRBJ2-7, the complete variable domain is KAGVTQTPRYLIKTRGQQVTLSCSPISGHRSVSWYQQTPGQGLQFLFEYFSETQRNKGNFPGRFSGRQFSNSRSEMNVSTLELGDSALYLCASSSWTGSYEQYFGPGTRLTVT.

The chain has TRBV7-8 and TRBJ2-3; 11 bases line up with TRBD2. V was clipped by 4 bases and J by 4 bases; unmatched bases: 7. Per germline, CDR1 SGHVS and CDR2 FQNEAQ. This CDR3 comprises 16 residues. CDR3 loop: CASSSLAGGHADTQYF. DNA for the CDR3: TGTGCCAGCAGCTCCTTAGCGGGGGGGCACGCAGATACGCAGTATTTT.

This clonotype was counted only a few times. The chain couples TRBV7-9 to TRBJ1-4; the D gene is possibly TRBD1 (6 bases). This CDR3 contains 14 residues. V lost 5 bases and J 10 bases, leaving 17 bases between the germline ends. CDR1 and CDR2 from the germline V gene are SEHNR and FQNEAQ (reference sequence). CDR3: CASSRTENPGKLFF. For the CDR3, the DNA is TGTGCCAGCAGCCGGACAGAAAACCCTGGAAAACTGTTTTTT. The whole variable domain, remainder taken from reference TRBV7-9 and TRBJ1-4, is DTGVSQNPRHKITKRGQNVTFRCDPISEHNRLYWYRQTLGQGPEFLTYFQNEAQLEKSRLLSDRFSAERPKGSFSTLEIQRTEQGDSAMYLCASSRTENPGKLFFGSGTQLSVL.

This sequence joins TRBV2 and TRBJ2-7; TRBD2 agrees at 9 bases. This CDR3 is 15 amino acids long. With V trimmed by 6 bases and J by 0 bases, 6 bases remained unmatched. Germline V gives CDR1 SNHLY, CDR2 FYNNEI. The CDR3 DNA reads TGTGCCAGCAGCGCCACAGCGGGGGGCTCCTACGAGCAGTACTTC. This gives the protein CASSATAGGSYEQYF. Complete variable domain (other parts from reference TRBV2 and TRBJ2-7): EPEVTQTPSHQVTQMGQEVILRCVPISNHLYFYWYRQILGQKVEFLVSFYNNEISEKSEIFDDQFSVERPDGSNFTLKIRSTKLEDSAMYFCASSATAGGSYEQYFGPGTRLTVT.

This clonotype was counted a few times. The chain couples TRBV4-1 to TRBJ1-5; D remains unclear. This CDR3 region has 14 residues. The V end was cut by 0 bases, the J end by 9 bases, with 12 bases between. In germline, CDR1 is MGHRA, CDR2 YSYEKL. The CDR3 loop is CASSQDFPTGPQHF. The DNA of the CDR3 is TGCGCCAGCAGCCAAGATTTCCCTACTGGGCCCCAGCATTTT.

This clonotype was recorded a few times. The DNA for the CDR3 is TGTGCCAGCAGCTTAGAGGTCGGTAGTTACTACGAGCAGTACTTC. Protein: CASSLEVGSYYEQYF. The chain uses TRBV11-2 and TRBJ2-7; D unclear. V was clipped by 0 bases and J by 3 bases, with 12 bases between them. Germline V gives CDR1 SGHAT, CDR2 FQNNGV. The CDR3 covers 15 residues.

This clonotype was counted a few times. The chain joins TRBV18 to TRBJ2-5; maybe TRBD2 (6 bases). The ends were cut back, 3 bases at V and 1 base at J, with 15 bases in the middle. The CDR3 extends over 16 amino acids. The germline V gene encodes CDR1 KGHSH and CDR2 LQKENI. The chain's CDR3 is CASSPPGTWIQETQYF. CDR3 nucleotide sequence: TGTGCCAGCTCACCCCCGGGGACTTGGATCCAAGAGACCCAGTACTTC. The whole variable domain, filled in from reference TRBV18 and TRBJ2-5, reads NAGVMQNPRHLVRRRGQEARLRCSPMKGHSHVYWYRQLPEEGLKFMVYLQKENIIDESGMPKERFSAEFPKEGPSILRIQQVVRGDSAAYFCASSPPGTWIQETQYFGPGTRLLVL.

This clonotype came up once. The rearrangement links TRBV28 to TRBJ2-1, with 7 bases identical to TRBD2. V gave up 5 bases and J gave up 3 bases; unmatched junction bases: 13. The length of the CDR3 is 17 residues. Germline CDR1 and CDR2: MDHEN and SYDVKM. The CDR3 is CASSVHPVGEGYNEQFF. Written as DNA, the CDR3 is TGTGCCAGCAGTGTACACCCTGTTGGGGAGGGCTACAATGAGCAGTTCTTC.

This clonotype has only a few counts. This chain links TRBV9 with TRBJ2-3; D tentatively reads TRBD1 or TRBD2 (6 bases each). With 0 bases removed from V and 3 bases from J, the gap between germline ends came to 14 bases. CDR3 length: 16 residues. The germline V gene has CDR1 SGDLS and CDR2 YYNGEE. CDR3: CASSVGLGGATDTQYF. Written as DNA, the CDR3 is TGTGCCAGCAGCGTAGGGCTGGGGGGCGCAACAGATACGCAGTATTTT.

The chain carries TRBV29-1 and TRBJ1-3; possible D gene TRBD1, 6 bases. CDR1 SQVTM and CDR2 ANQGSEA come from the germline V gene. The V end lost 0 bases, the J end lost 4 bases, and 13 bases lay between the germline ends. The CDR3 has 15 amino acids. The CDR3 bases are TGCAGCGTTGAAGAGTCACAGGGAGGCGGAAACACCATATATTTT. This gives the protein CSVEESQGGGNTIYF.

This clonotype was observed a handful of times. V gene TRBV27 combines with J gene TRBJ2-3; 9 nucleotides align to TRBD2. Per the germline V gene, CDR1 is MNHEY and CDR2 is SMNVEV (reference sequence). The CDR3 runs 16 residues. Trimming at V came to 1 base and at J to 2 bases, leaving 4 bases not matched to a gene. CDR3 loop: CASSLYASGNTDTQYF. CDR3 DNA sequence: TGTGCCAGCAGTTTATATGCTAGCGGGAACACAGATACGCAGTATTTT.

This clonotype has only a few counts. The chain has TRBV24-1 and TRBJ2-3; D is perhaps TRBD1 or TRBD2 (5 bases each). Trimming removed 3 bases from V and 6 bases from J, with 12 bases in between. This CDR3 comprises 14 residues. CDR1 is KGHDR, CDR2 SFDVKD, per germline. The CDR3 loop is CATSDVRGLDTQYF. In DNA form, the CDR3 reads TGTGCCACCAGTGATGTGAGGGGCTTGGATACGCAGTATTTT.

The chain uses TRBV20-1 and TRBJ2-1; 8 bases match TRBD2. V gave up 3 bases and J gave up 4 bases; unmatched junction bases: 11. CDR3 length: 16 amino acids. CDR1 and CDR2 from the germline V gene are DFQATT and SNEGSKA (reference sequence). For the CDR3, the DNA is TGCAGTGCTAGTTCCGCGGGGGGCCCAAAATACAATGAGCAGTTCTTC. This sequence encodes CSASSAGGPKYNEQFF.

The CDR3 reads CASSYTEIPAPGYGYTF. CDR3 DNA: TGTGCCAGCAGTTACACCGAGATACCCGCCCCGGGCTATGGCTACACCTTC. The gene calls are TRBV6-2 or TRBV6-3 and TRBJ1-2; D is undetermined. The CDR3 covers 17 residues. Between the trimmed V and J ends, which lost 2 bases and 4 bases, there was a span of 20 bases. From germline, CDR1 is MNHEY and CDR2 SVGEGT.

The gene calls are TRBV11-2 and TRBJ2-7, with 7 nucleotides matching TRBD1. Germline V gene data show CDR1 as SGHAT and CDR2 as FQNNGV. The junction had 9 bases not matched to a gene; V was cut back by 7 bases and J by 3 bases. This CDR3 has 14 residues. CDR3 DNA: TGTGCCAGCACCGTACCGGGACAGAACTACGAGCAGTACTTC. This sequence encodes CASTVPGQNYEQYF.

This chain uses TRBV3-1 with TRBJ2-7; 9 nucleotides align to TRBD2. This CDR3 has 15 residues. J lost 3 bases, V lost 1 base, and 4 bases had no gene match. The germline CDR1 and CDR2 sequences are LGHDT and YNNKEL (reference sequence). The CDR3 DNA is TGTGCCAGCAGCCAAGTGGCGGGGGGGCACTACGAGCAGTACTTC. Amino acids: CASSQVAGGHYEQYF.

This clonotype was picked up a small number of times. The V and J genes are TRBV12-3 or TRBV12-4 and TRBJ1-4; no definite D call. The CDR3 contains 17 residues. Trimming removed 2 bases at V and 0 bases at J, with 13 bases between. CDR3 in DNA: TGTGCCAGCAGTTTATTAGCGGAGCCTACAACTAATGAAAAACTGTTTTTT. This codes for CASSLLAEPTTNEKLFF.

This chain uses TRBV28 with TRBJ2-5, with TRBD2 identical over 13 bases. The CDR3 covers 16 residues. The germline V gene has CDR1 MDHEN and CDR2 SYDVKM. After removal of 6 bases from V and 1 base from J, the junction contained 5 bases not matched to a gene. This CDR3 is CASSPGLAGSQETQYF. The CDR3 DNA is TGTGCCAGCAGCCCGGGACTAGCGGGGAGCCAAGAGACCCAGTACTTC. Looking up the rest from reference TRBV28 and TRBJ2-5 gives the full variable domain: DVKVTQSSRYLVKRTGEKVFLECVQDMDHENMFWYRQDPGLGLRLIYFSYDVKMKEKGDIPEGYSVSREKKERFSLILESASTNQTSMYLCASSPGLAGSQETQYFGPGTRLLVL.

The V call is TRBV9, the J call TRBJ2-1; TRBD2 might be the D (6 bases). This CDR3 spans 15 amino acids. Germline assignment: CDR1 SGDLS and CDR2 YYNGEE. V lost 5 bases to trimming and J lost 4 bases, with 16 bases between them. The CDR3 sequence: CASSLSGSEYNEQFF. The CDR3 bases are TGTGCCAGCAGTCTTTCCGGGAGTGAATACAATGAGCAGTTCTTC.

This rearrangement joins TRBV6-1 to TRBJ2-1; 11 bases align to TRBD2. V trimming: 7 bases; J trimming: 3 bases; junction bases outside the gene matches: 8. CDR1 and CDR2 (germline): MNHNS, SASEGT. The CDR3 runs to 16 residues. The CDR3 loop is CASIQLAGEHYNEQFF. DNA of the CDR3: TGTGCCAGCATTCAACTAGCGGGGGAACACTACAATGAGCAGTTCTTC.

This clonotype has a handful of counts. The CDR3 region is CASRFGGDLSSYNSPLHF. The CDR3 DNA reads TGTGCCAGCAGATTTGGGGGCGACCTGAGCTCCTATAATTCACCCCTCCACTTT. The gene calls are TRBV27 and TRBJ1-6; perhaps TRBD1 as D (6 bases). V shed 6 bases and J shed 0 bases, with 18 bases lying between them. There are 18 residues in the CDR3. Germline CDR1 is MNHEY and CDR2 is SMNVEV (reference sequence).

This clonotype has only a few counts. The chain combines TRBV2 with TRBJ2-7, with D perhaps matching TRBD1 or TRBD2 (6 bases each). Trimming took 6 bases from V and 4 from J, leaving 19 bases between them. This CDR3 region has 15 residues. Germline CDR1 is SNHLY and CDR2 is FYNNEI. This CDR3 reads CASSNTGGREYEQYF. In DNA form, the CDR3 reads TGTGCCAGCAGCAATACCGGGGGCAGGGAGTACGAGCAGTACTTC.

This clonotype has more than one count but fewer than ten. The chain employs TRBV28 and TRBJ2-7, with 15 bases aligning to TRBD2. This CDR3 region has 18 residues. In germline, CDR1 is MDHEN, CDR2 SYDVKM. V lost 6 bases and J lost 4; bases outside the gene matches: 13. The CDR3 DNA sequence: TGTGCCAGCAGACCAGGACTAGCGGGAGGGCCCGGAAAGTACGAGCAGTACTTC. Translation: CASRPGLAGGPGKYEQYF.

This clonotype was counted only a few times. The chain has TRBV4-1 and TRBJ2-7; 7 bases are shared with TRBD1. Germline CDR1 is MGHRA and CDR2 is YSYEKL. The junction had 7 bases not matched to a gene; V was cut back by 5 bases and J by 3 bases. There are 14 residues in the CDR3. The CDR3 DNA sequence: TGCGCCAGCAGCATCCGGACAGGAGACTACGAGCAGTACTTC. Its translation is CASSIRTGDYEQYF.

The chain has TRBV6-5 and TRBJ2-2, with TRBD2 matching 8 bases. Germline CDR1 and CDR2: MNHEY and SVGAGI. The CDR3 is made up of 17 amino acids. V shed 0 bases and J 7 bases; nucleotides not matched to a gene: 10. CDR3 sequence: CASSYSLSGSHVGELFF. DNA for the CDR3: TGTGCCAGCAGTTACTCCCTAAGCGGGAGTCACGTCGGGGAGCTGTTTTTT.

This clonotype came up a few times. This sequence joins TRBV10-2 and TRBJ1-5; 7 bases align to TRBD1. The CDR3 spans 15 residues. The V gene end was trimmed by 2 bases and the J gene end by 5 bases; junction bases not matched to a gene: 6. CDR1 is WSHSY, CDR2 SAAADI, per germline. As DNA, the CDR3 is TGCGCCAGCAGTGAGGACAGGGTGGAGTATCAGCCCCAGCATTTT. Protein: CASSEDRVEYQPQHF.

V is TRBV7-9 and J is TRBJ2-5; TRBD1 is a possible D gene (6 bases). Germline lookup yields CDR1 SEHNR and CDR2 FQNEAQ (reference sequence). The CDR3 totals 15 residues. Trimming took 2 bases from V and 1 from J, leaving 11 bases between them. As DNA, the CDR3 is TGTGCCAGCAGCTTATACCCGACAGGCCAAGAGACCCAGTACTTC. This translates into CASSLYPTGQETQYF.